These T cell receptor beta chains were read from a single sample in a study of blood T cell repertoires in COVID-19. Repertoires were generated with immunoSEQ multiplex PCR, while TCRdb's copy carries only in-frame clones and drops some. The table lists hundreds of thousands of clones, around 90% of them singletons, with around 1% in the top ten. The specimen was PBMCs or T cells enriched from blood (not recorded which). Receptor source: a woman aged 30 to 39 who had recovered from COVID-19. Both conserved end residues are part of each CDR3. The D gene is left open where the match is weak. Some rows have no size entry. The others give once, few or many, or a class for an expanded clone.

cdr3_length j_call v_call clone_size d_call cdr3_aa cdr3_nt
13 TRBJ1-1 TRBV6-5 once TRBD1 CASRIQGFPEAFF TGTGCCAGCAGAATACAGGGGTTCCCTGAAGCTTTCTTT
16 TRBJ2-1 TRBV25-1 - TRBD2 CASSLSREGTHNEQFF TGTGCCAGCAGTTTATCGCGGGAGGGAACACACAATGAGCAGTTCTTC
15 TRBJ2-3 TRBV5-4 - TRBD2 CASSPPLAGTDTQYF TGTGCCAGCAGCCCCCCGCTAGCGGGCACAGATACGCAGTATTTT
14 TRBJ2-1 TRBV2 - TRBD2 CASSELAGDNEQFF TGTGCCAGCAGTGAGCTAGCGGGAGACAATGAGCAGTTCTTC
16 TRBJ1-5 TRBV5-1 - - CASRESGDARAQPQHF TGCGCCAGCCGAGAGTCGGGGGACGCCCGGGCTCAGCCCCAGCATTTT
14 TRBJ2-7 TRBV7-9 once - CASSLASGAYEQYF TGTGCCAGCAGCTTAGCATCGGGAGCCTACGAGCAGTACTTC
18 TRBJ1-3 TRBV9 - - CASSVEPSGASAGNTIYF TGTGCCAGCAGCGTAGAGCCCAGTGGGGCTTCTGCTGGAAACACCATATATTTT
12 TRBJ1-2 TRBV29-1 - - CSVVRGNYGYTF TGCAGCGTTGTAAGGGGTAACTATGGCTACACCTTC
18 TRBJ1-4 TRBV5-1 - TRBD1 CASSLAPGTVYRKEKLFF TGCGCCAGCAGCTTGGCCCCAGGGACAGTCTATCGGAAAGAAAAACTGTTTTTT
16 TRBJ2-1 TRBV7-9 - TRBD2 CASSSGLAGGINEQFF TGTGCCAGCAGCTCGGGACTAGCGGGGGGTATCAATGAGCAGTTCTTC
16 TRBJ2-7 TRBV5-4 - TRBD1 CASSRKDRVGNYEQYF TGTGCCAGCAGCAGGAAGGACAGGGTGGGGAACTACGAGCAGTACTTC
16 TRBJ2-7 TRBV5-1 - TRBD1 CASSLGGTGVTYEQYF TGCGCCAGCAGCTTGGGGGGGACAGGGGTAACCTACGAGCAGTACTTC
13 TRBJ2-1 TRBV28 - - CASSLNFQNSQFF TGTGCCAGCAGTTTAAATTTCCAGAATTCGCAGTTCTTC
13 TRBJ2-7 TRBV18 - - CASSRAGNYEQYF TGTGCCAGCTCACGCGCGGGGAACTACGAGCAGTACTTC
15 TRBJ1-2 TRBV7-2 - TRBD1 CASSLVNRGPYGYTF TGTGCCAGCAGCTTAGTGAACAGGGGGCCGTATGGCTACACCTTC
11 TRBJ2-3 TRBV5-1 - - CASSELDTQYF TGCGCCAGCAGCGAGTTGGATACGCAGTATTTT
14 TRBJ1-5 TRBV24-1 - TRBD1 CATSAGTGEQPQHF TGTGCCACCAGTGCCGGGACAGGTGAACAGCCCCAGCATTTT
19 TRBJ2-3 TRBV5-1 - TRBD1 CASSLVSRDRGLGTDTQYF TGCGCCAGCAGCTTGGTTTCCCGGGACAGGGGGCTAGGGACAGATACGCAGTATTTT
12 TRBJ1-6 TRBV2 - TRBD1 CATGQGDSPLHF TGTGCCACCGGACAGGGGGATTCACCCCTCCACTTT
19 TRBJ1-1 TRBV27 - TRBD1 CASSTIPPDRLLLDTEAFF TGTGCCAGCAGTACTATCCCTCCGGACAGGCTACTTTTGGACACTGAAGCTTTCTTT
15 TRBJ1-1 TRBV9 - - CASSVGGLLNTEAFF TGTGCCAGCAGCGTAGGAGGCTTGCTGAACACTGAAGCTTTCTTT
14 TRBJ1-4 TRBV5-4 - TRBD1 CASSIQGGDEKLFF TGTGCCAGCAGCATACAGGGGGGGGATGAAAAACTGTTTTTT
14 TRBJ2-3 TRBV5-4 - - CASSLASSGDTQYF TGTGCCAGCAGCTTGGCTAGTTCAGGGGATACGCAGTATTTT
15 TRBJ2-1 TRBV7-3 once TRBD1 CASSLTGQGADRQFF TGTGCCAGCAGCTTAACGGGACAGGGGGCGGATAGACAGTTCTTC
14 TRBJ2-7 TRBV29-1 - TRBD2 CSASTGTSGYEQYF TGCAGCGCTTCCACCGGGACTAGCGGTTACGAGCAGTACTTC
17 TRBJ1-6 TRBV5-1 - - CAILTTGGRSVNSPLHF TGCGCCATCTTAACCACCGGGGGGCGCTCCGTTAATTCACCCCTCCACTTT
14 TRBJ1-1 TRBV30 - TRBD1 CAWSVRQGNTEAFF TGTGCCTGGAGTGTACGACAGGGGAACACTGAAGCTTTCTTT
16 TRBJ2-2 TRBV9 - TRBD2 CASSGPLAGGPKELFF TGTGCCAGCAGCGGACCTTTAGCGGGAGGGCCTAAGGAGCTGTTTTTT
13 TRBJ2-2 TRBV10-3 - - CAISDFVTGELFF TGTGCCATCAGTGATTTCGTTACCGGGGAGCTGTTTTTT
17 TRBJ1-5 TRBV7-2 - TRBD1 CASSLGFVTGSNQPQHF TGTGCCAGCAGCTTAGGGTTTGTGACAGGGAGCAATCAGCCCCAGCATTTT
16 TRBJ2-5 TRBV9 - - CASSGPLVMGQETQYF TGTGCCAGCAGCGGGCCCCTAGTTATGGGCCAAGAGACCCAGTACTTC
13 TRBJ2-2 TRBV19 - TRBD1 CAGRQGVTGELFF TGTGCCGGGCGACAGGGCGTCACCGGGGAGCTGTTTTTT
14 TRBJ2-3 TRBV7-9 - - CASKWAASTDTQYF TGTGCCAGCAAGTGGGCGGCTAGCACAGATACGCAGTATTTT
14 TRBJ1-1 TRBV9 - - CASSVGTVNTEAFF TGTGCCAGCAGCGTAGGAACAGTGAACACTGAAGCTTTCTTT
14 TRBJ2-7 TRBV27 - - CASTRSGGLYEQYF TGTGCCAGCACCCGATCCGGAGGGCTCTACGAGCAGTACTTC
15 TRBJ2-3 TRBV24-1 - - CATREGRSDTDTQYF TGTGCCACCAGGGAGGGGCGATCCGACACAGATACGCAGTATTTT
13 TRBJ1-1 TRBV12-3/TRBV12-4 - - CASSLGQFTEAFF TGTGCCAGCAGTTTAGGACAGTTCACTGAAGCTTTCTTT
17 TRBJ1-2 TRBV11-2 - TRBD1 CASSNTPGQGSNYGYTF TGTGCCAGCAGCAATACCCCCGGACAGGGGTCTAACTATGGCTACACCTTC
16 TRBJ2-7 TRBV18 - TRBD1 CASSAWQTGTDYEQYF TGTGCCAGCTCGGCCTGGCAAACCGGGACAGACTACGAGCAGTACTTC
15 TRBJ2-5 TRBV5-6 - - CASSSYTVGGETQYF TGTGCCAGCAGCTCCTATACAGTTGGAGGGGAGACCCAGTACTTC
17 TRBJ2-2 TRBV13 - - CASSPLVRSANTGELFF TGTGCCAGCAGCCCCCTTGTACGGTCCGCGAACACCGGGGAGCTGTTTTTT
17 TRBJ2-5 TRBV7-9 - - CASSSILTGSLRETQYF TGTGCCAGCAGCTCCATTCTTACAGGGTCTCTCCGAGAGACCCAGTACTTC
13 TRBJ2-5 TRBV29-1 - TRBD2 CSAVSGRAETQYF TGCAGCGCCGTTAGCGGGAGGGCGGAGACCCAGTACTTC
17 TRBJ1-2 TRBV5-4 once - CASSAGPTTGIIYGYTF TGTGCCAGCAGCGCCGGGCCAACGACAGGAATAATCTATGGCTACACCTTC
16 TRBJ2-3 TRBV9 - - CASSVPLAASTDTQYF TGTGCCAGCAGCGTCCCCTTAGCGGCTAGCACAGATACGCAGTATTTT
16 TRBJ1-2 TRBV7-6 once - CASSLGHTGTNYGYTF TGTGCCAGCAGCTTAGGGCATACAGGGACAAACTATGGCTACACCTTC
15 TRBJ2-5 TRBV24-1 - TRBD1 CATSDLRGTGETQYF TGTGCCACCAGTGATTTGAGGGGGACAGGCGAGACCCAGTACTTC
13 TRBJ1-2 TRBV30 once - CAWSDTANYGYTF TGTGCCTGGAGTGACACAGCTAATTATGGCTACACCTTC
15 TRBJ2-7 TRBV18 - - CASSPTERSPYEQYF TGTGCCAGCTCACCAACGGAGCGATCCCCCTACGAGCAGTACTTC
15 TRBJ2-1 TRBV7-2 once - CASRTSVRGINEQFF TGTGCCAGCAGAACCTCCGTCCGGGGGATCAATGAGCAGTTCTTC
13 TRBJ1-1 TRBV27 - - CASSWTENTEAFF TGTGCCAGCAGCTGGACAGAGAACACTGAAGCTTTCTTT
12 TRBJ1-2 TRBV27 - TRBD1 CATGDRGLGYTF TGTGCCACAGGGGACAGGGGGCTTGGCTACACCTTC
13 TRBJ1-6 TRBV7-9 - TRBD1 CASTGTGESPLHF TGTGCCAGCACGGGGACAGGGGAGTCACCCCTCCACTTT